What follows is one TCR beta chain and its context. This specimen belongs to a study of OX40 agonist ivuxolimab in advanced cancers. TCRdb's copy holds only in-frame clones and misses some; the assay was immunoSEQ multiplex PCR. The top ten hold around 1.4% of the sample, which has under 90,000 clones, roughly 80% seen once. Trimming cost V 4 bases and J 4 bases, with 5 bases left between them. Looked up from germline, CDR1 is GTSNPN and CDR2 is SVGIG (reference sequence). CDR3 length: 11 residues. Sequencing was performed on CD4+ or CD8+ T cells sorted from blood, taken in a trial of the OX40 agonist ivuxolimab. This clonotype originated in an adult with an advanced solid tumor such as melanoma, head and neck, liver or kidney cancer. This chain joins TRBV30 and TRBJ2-4; D call uncertain. CDR3 nucleotides: TGTGCCTGGAATAGGAAAAACATTCAGTACTTC. It translates to CAWNRKNIQYF.